This T cell receptor beta chain was retrieved from a study of blood T cell repertoires in COVID-19 (dated by TCRdb to about 2020). For the wider study: Collaborator samples came from the United States, Italy and Spain and covered acute and convalescent phases of COVID-19. The material from the prospective study consisted of cDNA or gDNA derived from T cells, B-cell-depleted T cells, or PBMCs. Where HLA class I and class II types were available, the types were taken from metadata supplied by the sample provider, not from assay-based typing. A freely available public database, intended as a resource for researchers studying the immune response to SARS-CoV-2, is where the repertoires were released. Samples were obtained from the ongoing ImmuneRACE study (first 160 participants) and from some 1,200 subjects provided by 6 global collaborators. Subjects who had been exposed to COVID-19, were actively infected with it, or had recovered from it provided the deeply sampled blood TCRbeta repertoires that made up the dataset. Nearly every sample came with metadata listing a de-identified subject ID, COVID-19 status, age in years and sex. Beyond this particular receptor, the publication reports: Clinical and demographic metadata were provided uncurated, with the amount varying by source and participant.

Only one count was recorded for this clone. Its binding antigen is unknown. Base qualities are not at hand, and no much larger clone is one base apart. Collaborating institutions collected whole blood in K2EDTA tubes following their own protocols. For TCRbeta analysis, collaborators shipped samples as frozen whole blood, isolated PBMCs, or DNA extracted from either of those sample types. TCRbeta CDR3 regions were amplified from genomic DNA using the immunoSEQ Assay, a bias-controlled multiplex PCR. The authors' pipeline ran thus. The number of nucleated cells in each sample was estimated from the amplification of reference gene primers within the assay. To quantify the absolute abundance of each unique TCRbeta CDR3 rearrangement, sequence reads were collapsed and filtered. For each sample, productive Simpson clonality was calculated as the square root of Simpson's diversity index across productive rearrangements. The clones in this table, taken by TCRdb from immuneACCESS, are in-frame only. Not every clone is retained; where verified, under half of the shortfall comes from an unresolved V gene, and the cause of the rest is unknown. Clone size and V and J calls were adopted from that table, with D and trimming inferred from the DNA. In this sample the table shows 200,000 to 250,000 clones, less than 90% of which occur a single time. The ten largest clones take up about a sixth of the sample.

The CDR3 contains 15 residues, cysteine and phenylalanine counted. The retained sequence is limited to the CDR3, 45 bases, with the frame set at the first base. In the germline V gene (reference sequence), CDR1 corresponds to LNHDA and CDR2 to SQIVND. V is trimmed back by 0 bases and J by 7 bases, and the junction contains 6 bases that no gene match accounts for. Recombination connected TRBV19 to TRBJ2-1; a stretch of 7 junction bases matches TRBD1. The origin of this receptor is a woman older than 75 with active or convalescent COVID-19. Sequenced: peripheral blood. The CDR3 protein: CASSIDTQGENEQFF. The bases are TGTGCCAGTAGTATAGATACGCAGGGGGAAAATGAGCAGTTCTTC.